A single sample is the source of the 5 T cell receptor beta chains below, sequenced in a study of immune cell composition in non-small cell lung cancer. Generated by immunoSEQ multiplex PCR, the TCRdb table keeps only in-frame clones and is missing some. The sample lists thousands of clones, around two thirds occurring once. The normal lung sample lay at least 3 cm, and maximally far, from the tumour. Sequencing was done on a sample of non-adjacent lung tissue. The receptor set was obtained from a human donor with non-small cell lung cancer.

The V call is TRBV5-4, the J call TRBJ1-5; perhaps TRBD1 as D (6 bases). Trimming removed 2 bases from V and 2 bases from J, with 11 bases in between. Germline CDR1 reads SGHNT; CDR2 reads YYREEE (reference sequence). There are 15 residues in the CDR3. The DNA for the CDR3 is TGTGCCAGCAGCTTCTACGGGGGGCGCAATCAGCCCCAGCATTTT. Protein: CASSFYGGRNQPQHF.

The chain combines TRBV18 with TRBJ2-1, with TRBD2 matching 9 bases. The germline V gene has CDR1 KGHSH and CDR2 LQKENI. The CDR3 length is 16 residues. Trimming took 4 bases from V and 6 from J; bases not matched to a gene: 10. The CDR3: CASSLVGRGGPNEQFF. Here the CDR3 DNA reads TGTGCCAGCTCACTCGTTGGGCGGGGGGGCCCCAATGAGCAGTTCTTC.

The rearrangement links TRBV2 to TRBJ2-1, with 7 bases matching TRBD2. The ends lost 8 bases at V and 14 bases at J; junction bases unmatched: 12. Germline CDR1 reads SNHLY; CDR2 reads FYNNEI. The CDR3 length is 12 residues. CDR3 coding DNA: TGTGCCAGCTCGGCCGTGTGGCTAGCGGAGTTCTTC. Encoded protein: CASSAVWLAEFF.

This clone was seen a few times. The chain carries TRBV2 and TRBJ2-2; 9 nucleotides align to TRBD1. In germline, CDR1 is SNHLY, CDR2 FYNNEI. The CDR3 is 14 residues long. Trimming removed 9 bases from V and 2 bases from J; junction bases left unmatched: 4. The CDR3 is CARGQGTNTGELFF. CDR3 nucleotides: TGTGCCAGAGGACAGGGGACAAACACCGGGGAGCTGTTTTTT.

The chain carries TRBV5-1 and TRBJ2-5; 8 bases are shared with TRBD2. The CDR3 runs 17 residues. Per the germline V gene, CDR1 is SGHRS and CDR2 is YFSETQ. Germline trimming cut 3 bases from V and 5 bases from J; bases unmatched to any gene: 15. The CDR3 coding sequence is TGCGCCAGCAGCTGGGTGGGCGGGAGGCCCATGGAGGAGACCCAGTACTTC. Translating it yields CASSWVGGRPMEETQYF.